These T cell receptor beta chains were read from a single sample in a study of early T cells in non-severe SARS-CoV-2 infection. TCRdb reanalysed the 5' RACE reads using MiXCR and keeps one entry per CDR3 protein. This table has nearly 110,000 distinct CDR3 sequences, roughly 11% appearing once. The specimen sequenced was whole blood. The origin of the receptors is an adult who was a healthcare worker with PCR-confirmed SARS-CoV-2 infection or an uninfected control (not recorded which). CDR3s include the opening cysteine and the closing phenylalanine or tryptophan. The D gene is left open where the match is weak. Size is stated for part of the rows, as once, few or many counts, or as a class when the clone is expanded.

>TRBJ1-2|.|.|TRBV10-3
TGTGCCATCAGTGTTGGAGGTTATGGCTACACCTTC
CAISVGGYGYTF
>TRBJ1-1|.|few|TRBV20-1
TGCAGTGGCAGCGGGAACACTGAAGCTTTCTTT
CSGSGNTEAFF
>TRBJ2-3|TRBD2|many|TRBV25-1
TGTGCCAGCAGTGAATTCGGTACTAGCGGGCCAACGAGGTATACGCAGTATTTT
CASSEFGTSGPTRYTQYF
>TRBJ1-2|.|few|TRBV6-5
TGTGCCAGCAGTTACTCTAGGGGGGCGCTTGGCTACACCTTC
CASSYSRGALGYTF
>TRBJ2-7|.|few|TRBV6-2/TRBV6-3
TGTGCCAGCAGATGGAGGGGACGGCTAAACTACGAGCAGTACTTC
CASRWRGRLNYEQYF
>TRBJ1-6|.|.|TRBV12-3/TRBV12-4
TGTGCCAGCAGTTTAGCGCAGTCCGGGGAATGGACCTATAATTCACCCCTCCACTTT
CASSLAQSGEWTYNSPLHF
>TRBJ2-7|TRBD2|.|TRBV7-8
TGTGCCAGCAGCCACTCTAGCGGGAGGACAAACTCCTACGAGCAGTACTTC
CASSHSSGRTNSYEQYF
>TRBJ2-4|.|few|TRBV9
TGTGCCAGCAGCCCCCGGGGACTTGACATTCAGTACTTC
CASSPRGLDIQYF
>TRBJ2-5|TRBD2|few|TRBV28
TGTGCCAGCAGTGTAGCGGGAGATCAAGAGACCCAGTACTTC
CASSVAGDQETQYF
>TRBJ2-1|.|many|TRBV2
TGTGCCAGCACGACCCAGCGCGAGGGGGAGTTCTTC
CASTTQREGEFF
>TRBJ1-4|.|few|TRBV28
TGTGCCAGCGCTTGGGGTGAAAAACTGTTTTTT
CASAWGEKLFF
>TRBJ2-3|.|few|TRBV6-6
TGTGCCAGCAGTTTCGCTATACACGAATCTAGCACAGATACGCAGTATTTT
CASSFAIHESSTDTQYF
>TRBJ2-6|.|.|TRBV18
TGTGCCAGCTCACCAATAGCCTCTGGGGCCAACGTCCTGACTTTC
CASSPIASGANVLTF
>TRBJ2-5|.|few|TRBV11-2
TGTGCCAGCAGCTATCGCCCCCCTCAAGAGACCCAGTACTTC
CASSYRPPQETQYF
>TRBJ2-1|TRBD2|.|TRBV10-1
TGCGCCAGCAGTGCTAGCGGGGGGGAGCAGTTCTTC
CASSASGGEQFF
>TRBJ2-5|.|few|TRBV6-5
TGTGCCAGCAGTAGCGAGTCTACGCACCCCCAGTACTTC
CASSSESTHPQYF
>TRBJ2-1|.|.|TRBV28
TGTGCCAGCAGTTTGGGGATACGGGAGCAGTTCTTC
CASSLGIREQFF
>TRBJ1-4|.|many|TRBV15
TGTGCCACCAGCAGTCCCATGAGGCACGAAAAACTGTTTTTT
CATSSPMRHEKLFF
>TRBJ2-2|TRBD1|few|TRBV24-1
TGTGCCACCAGTGATTTACAGGGGGACACCGGGGAGCTGTTTTTT
CATSDLQGDTGELFF
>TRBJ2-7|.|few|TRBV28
TGTGCCAGCAGTTTATGGGACAGACCCTACGAGCAGTACTTC
CASSLWDRPYEQYF
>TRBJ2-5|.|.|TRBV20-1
TGCAGTGCCCTCCCCCTCCAAGAGACCCAGTACTTC
CSALPLQETQYF
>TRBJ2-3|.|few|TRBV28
TGTGCCAGCATAGGGTCAGATACGCAGTATTTT
CASIGSDTQYF
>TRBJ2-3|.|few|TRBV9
TGTGCCAGCAGCGTAGACGGGCGGGCAGATACGCAGTATTTT
CASSVDGRADTQYF
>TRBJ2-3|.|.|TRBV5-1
TGCGCCAGCGGAGGCGGGGACGGGGCAGATACGCAGTATTTT
CASGGGDGADTQYF
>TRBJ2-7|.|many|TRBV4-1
TGCGCCAGCAGCCAAGATTTAGTGGGACGGACCTACGAGCAGTACTTC
CASSQDLVGRTYEQYF
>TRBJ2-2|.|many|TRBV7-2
TGTGCCAGCAGCTCCCGACACCCTACGAACACCGGGGAGCTGTTTTTT
CASSSRHPTNTGELFF
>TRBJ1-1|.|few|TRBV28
TGTGCCAGCAGATACGCGACAGGTGAAGCTTTCTTT
CASRYATGEAFF
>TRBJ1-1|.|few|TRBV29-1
TGCAGCGTTGACGGACGGACGAACACTGAAGCTTTCTTT
CSVDGRTNTEAFF
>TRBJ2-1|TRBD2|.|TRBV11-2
TGTGCCAGCAGCGCGGGAGGAGCTGCTTACAATGAGCAGTTCTTC
CASSAGGAAYNEQFF
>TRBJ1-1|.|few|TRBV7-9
TGTGCCAGCAGCCCGGACGCCAACGCTGAAGCTTTCTTT
CASSPDANAEAFF
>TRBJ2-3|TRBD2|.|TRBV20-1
TGCAGTGCGGGTCGGACTAGCGGGAGTGCGGGCACAGATACGCAGTATTTT
CSAGRTSGSAGTDTQYF
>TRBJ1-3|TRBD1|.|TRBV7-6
TGTGCCAGCACCCAGGGACAGGTGGACTCTGGAAACACCATATATTTT
CASTQGQVDSGNTIYF
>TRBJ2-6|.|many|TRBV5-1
TGCGCCAGCAGCTCCACAGGGTCCGGGGCCAACGTCCTGACTTTC
CASSSTGSGANVLTF
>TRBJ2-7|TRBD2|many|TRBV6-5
TGTGCCAGCAGTCTTAGCGGGAGCGCCTACGAGCAGTACTTC
CASSLSGSAYEQYF
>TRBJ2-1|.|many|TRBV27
TGTGCCAGCAGCGGGGGAGACAATGAGCAGTTCTTC
CASSGGDNEQFF
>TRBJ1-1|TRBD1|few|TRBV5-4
TGTGCCAGCAGCTTAGCCATGGGACAGGGGAACACTGAAGCTTTCTTT
CASSLAMGQGNTEAFF
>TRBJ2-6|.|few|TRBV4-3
TGCGCCAGCAGCCAGAGCCGGAGGACATCTCTATCTGGGGCCAACGTCCTGACTTTC
CASSQSRRTSLSGANVLTF
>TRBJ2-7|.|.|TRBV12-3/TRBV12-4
TGTGCCAGCAGCCCCACCCGACTCTCTTACGAGCAGTACTTC
CASSPTRLSYEQYF
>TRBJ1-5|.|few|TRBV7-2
TGTGCCAGCAGCTTAGAGGCAGGCTTCAATCAGCCCCAGCATTTT
CASSLEAGFNQPQHF
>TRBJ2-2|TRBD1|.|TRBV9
TGTGCCAGCAGCCCTCAGTCCGGGACAGGGACCGGGGAGCTGTTTTTT
CASSPQSGTGTGELFF
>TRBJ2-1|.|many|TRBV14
TGTGCCACATCCCGTGAAGGCAATGAGCAGTTCTTC
CATSREGNEQFF
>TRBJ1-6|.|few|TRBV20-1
TGCAGTGCCAGTGATAATTCACCCCTCCACTTT
CSASDNSPLHF